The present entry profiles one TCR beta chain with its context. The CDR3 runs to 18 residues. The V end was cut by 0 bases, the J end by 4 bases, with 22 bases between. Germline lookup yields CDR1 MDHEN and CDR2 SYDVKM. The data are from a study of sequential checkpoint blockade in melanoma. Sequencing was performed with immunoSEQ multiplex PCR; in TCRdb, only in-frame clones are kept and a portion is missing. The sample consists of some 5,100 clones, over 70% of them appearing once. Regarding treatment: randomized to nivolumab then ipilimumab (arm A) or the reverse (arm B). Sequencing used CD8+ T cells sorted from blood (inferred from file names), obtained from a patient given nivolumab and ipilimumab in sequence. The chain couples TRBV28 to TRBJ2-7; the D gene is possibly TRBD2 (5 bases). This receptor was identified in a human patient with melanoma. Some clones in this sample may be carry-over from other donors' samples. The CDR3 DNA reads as TGTGCCAGCAGTTTATGGACTACAAACCATTTCCGCCTTTACGAGCAGTACTTC. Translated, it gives CASSLWTTNHFRLYEQYF.